The entry that follows covers one T cell receptor beta chain sequence. These data belong to a study of blood T cell repertoires in COVID-19. TCRdb's copy holds only in-frame clones and misses some; the assay was immunoSEQ multiplex PCR. The data show tens of thousands of clones, roughly four fifths seen once. The source of this sequence is a human donor in a cohort sampled during active COVID-19. Sequenced material: peripheral blood.

DNA of the CDR3: TGTGCCAGCAGTTACTCATCAGGGAACTATGGCTACACCTTC. Protein: CASSYSSGNYGYTF. The J gene is TRBJ1-2, the V gene TRBV6-6, with a possible D match to TRBD1 (5 bases). Trimming took off 0 bases at V and 2 bases at J, with 7 bases between the two ends. The V gene's germline CDR1 is MNHNY and CDR2 SVGAGI (reference sequence). The length of the CDR3 is 14 residues.